The clone carrying this TCR beta chain was picked up many times. Its specificity is not known. This sample is drawn from a study of lung T cells in sarcoidosis with Löfgren's syndrome. Study summary: Löfgren's syndrome patients were the main repertoire analysis focus.

TCRdb recomputed calls from the reads with MiXCR, one row per CDR3 protein. Counted here are about 19,000 distinct CDR3 sequences, roughly 21% occurring once; the ten biggest clones make up roughly 0.77%. Study observations and caveats: TRAV12-1 and TRBV2 were reportedly most expanded in Löfgren's patients.

The CDR3 has 13 residues. Germline values: CDR1 DFQATT, CDR2 SNEGSKA (reference sequence). V lost 5 bases, J lost 0 bases, and 10 bases lay in between. The gene calls are TRBV20-1 and TRBJ1-1; weak D call: TRBD1 (5 bases). The origin of this receptor is a human donor with sarcoidosis (Löfgren's syndrome or another form), or a control subject (not recorded which). The sample was CD4+ T cells from bronchoalveolar lavage. The CDR3 protein is CSAEMTVNTEAFF. In nucleotides, the CDR3 is TGCAGTGCTGAAATGACAGTGAACACTGAAGCTTTCTTT.